This T cell receptor beta chain was found in a study of T-cell memory formation after mild COVID-19. Study-level findings and limits: Later expanders leaned toward CD4+, whereas clones contracting from day 15 to 85 were balanced CD4/CD8. Nothing showed for sure that second-wave clones peaking on day 37 were SARS-CoV-2 specific.

Each CDR3 protein is one row after TCRdb ran MiXCR on the 5' RACE reads. Of some 250,000 distinct CDR3 sequences listed, about 20% are singletons. This clonotype has only a few counts. What it recognizes is unknown. CDR1 is DFQATT and CDR2 is SNEGSKA in the germline V gene (reference sequence). The CDR3 runs 13 residues. With 6 bases clipped from V and 2 bases from J, the junction kept 2 bases outside the gene matches. The receptor's source is a man in his late teens or twenties who had mild COVID-19 (a few samples of this study predate the infection). Cell type and time point are not known. The chain uses TRBV20-1 and TRBJ2-3; 10 positions agree with TRBD2. Sequenced material: PBMCs or a T cell subset sorted from them (not recorded which). For the CDR3, the DNA is TGCAGTGCAGCGGGGGGGTACACAGATACGCAGTATTTT. It encodes CSAAGGYTDTQYF.